Each of the 24 T cell receptor beta chains below was sequenced from the same sample in a study of vaccination effects on CD4 cells after COVID-19. Viral peptide pools were used in the ViraFEST assay to expand antigen-specific CD4+ T cells, and sequencing came afterward. Around day 10 of culture, CD4+ T cells were separated out. Testing of the vaccine recipients showed negative nucleocapsid antibodies and no prior SARS-CoV-2 infection. These receptors are not linked to any known antigen. Libraries were prepared by immunoSEQ multiplex PCR; TCRdb keeps only in-frame clonotypes and omits some of them. The profile covers around 63,000 clones, with about 71% appearing a single time and approximately 3.7% taken by the ten largest. Material: CD4+ T cells from PBMCs cultured with HCoV-OC43 spike peptides, obtained before COVID-19 vaccination. As for subset: HCoV-OC43 spike overlapping peptide pool stimulation. These TCRs come from a human donor who received a COVID-19 vaccine.

The V gene is TRBV16, the J gene TRBJ1-3; D is unclear. V was cut by 6 bases and J by 0 bases, with 12 bases left in between. Germline lookup yields CDR1 KGHSY and CDR2 FQNENV. The CDR3 runs 15 residues. Here the CDR3 DNA reads TGTGCCAGCAGTCACGGCGGAAACTCTGGAAACACCATATATTTT. Its translation is CASSHGGNSGNTIYF. Full variable domain (missing parts from reference TRBV16 and TRBJ1-3): GEEVAQTPKHLVRGEGQKAKLYCAPIKGHSYVFWYQQVLKNEFKFLISFQNENVFDETGMPKERFSAKCLPNSPCSLEIQATKLEDSAVYFCASSHGGNSGNTIYFGEGSWLTVV.

The V and J genes are TRBV5-6 and TRBJ2-3; TRBD1 matches at 8 bases. V was clipped by 5 bases and J by 6 bases; unmatched bases: 8. The CDR3 sequence is 14 residues long. Germline CDR1 and CDR2: SGHDT and YYEEEE. The CDR3 bases are TGTGCCAGCAGGGCTGGGACAGGAGGGGATACGCAGTATTTT. This translates into CASRAGTGGDTQYF. Drawing the rest from reference TRBV5-6 and TRBJ2-3, the complete variable domain is DAGVTQSPTHLIKTRGQQVTLRCSPKSGHDTVSWYQQALGQGPQFIFQYYEEEERQRGNFPDRFSGHQFPNYSSELNVNALLLGDSALYLCASRAGTGGDTQYFGPGTRLTVL.

This clone was seen a few times. The V and J genes are TRBV18 and TRBJ1-2; D not resolved. The CDR3 totals 16 residues. Trimming took 2 bases from V and 8 from J, leaving 21 bases between them. Germline V lookup: CDR1 KGHSH, CDR2 LQKENI. DNA of the CDR3: TGTGCCAGCTCACCAAGCCTCCCCGGCCAGCTGCAGGGCTACACCTTC. Protein product: CASSPSLPGQLQGYTF.

The chain links TRBV24-1 to TRBJ1-4; 12 bases line up with TRBD1. The CDR3 covers 15 residues. The V gene end was trimmed by 3 bases and the J gene end by 8 bases; junction bases not matched to a gene: 3. Germline CDR1 KGHDR, CDR2 SFDVKD. This chain's CDR3 is CATSDPGTGGEKLFF. The CDR3 coding sequence is TGTGCCACCAGTGATCCCGGGACAGGGGGCGAAAAACTGTTTTTT.

There are a few counts of this clone. The rearrangement links TRBV3-1 (or the pseudogene TRBV3-2) to TRBJ1-5; 9 positions agree with TRBD1. V shed 4 bases and J 10 bases; nucleotides not matched to a gene: 5. This CDR3 is 13 amino acids long. Per the germline V gene, CDR1 is LGHDT and CDR2 is YNNKEL (reference sequence). The CDR3, as DNA: TGTGCCAGCAGCCCTTGGGACAGGGACCCCCAGCATTTT. This codes for CASSPWDRDPQHF.

The J gene is TRBJ2-5, the V gene TRBV6-2 or TRBV6-3; 8 nucleotides line up with TRBD2. CDR1 MNHEY and CDR2 SVGEGT come from the germline V gene. This CDR3 has 18 residues. Trimming removed 0 bases from V and 2 bases from J; junction bases left unmatched: 11. The CDR3 DNA follows: TGTGCCAGCAGTTACTCGACTTCTCGGGGGGGAGTTCAAGAGACCCAGTACTTC. Translating it yields CASSYSTSRGGVQETQYF.

This sequence joins TRBV6-5 and TRBJ1-2; TRBD1 matches 8 bases. The trim removed 5 bases at V and 2 bases at J, leaving 1 base unmatched. Germline assignment: CDR1 MNHEY and CDR2 SVGAGI. The CDR3 is 13 residues long. Written as DNA, the CDR3 is TGTGCCAGCAGTCGGACAGGGAACTATGGCTACACCTTC. As protein: CASSRTGNYGYTF.

CDR3 DNA sequence: TGTGCCAGCAGGGGGACAGGGGGCAAGAACACTGAAGCTTTCTTT. Translated: CASRGTGGKNTEAFF. The chain recombines TRBV7-8 with TRBJ1-1; 12 bases match TRBD1. The CDR3 contains 15 residues. J lost 1 base, V lost 6 bases, and 3 bases had no gene match. CDR1 is SGHVS, CDR2 FQNEAQ, per germline. The full variable domain, in which reference TRBV7-8 and TRBJ1-1 provide the parts outside the CDR3, is GAGVSQSPRYKVAKRGQDVALRCDPISGHVSLFWYQQALGQGPEFLTYFQNEAQLDKSGLPSDRFFAERPEGSVSTLKIQRTQQEDSAVYLCASRGTGGKNTEAFFGQGTRLTVV.

The chain combines TRBV24-1 with TRBJ1-5; maybe TRBD1 (5 bases). Deletions cut 4 bases from V and 1 base from J, with 10 bases between. This CDR3 comprises 15 residues. Germline CDR1 reads KGHDR; CDR2 reads SFDVKD. The CDR3 protein is CATSDRKGSNQPQHF. Written as DNA, the CDR3 is TGTGCCACCAGTGACAGGAAGGGGAGCAATCAGCCCCAGCATTTT.

V usage is TRBV9 and J usage is TRBJ2-7; D is perhaps TRBD1 (7 bases). Germline CDR1 and CDR2: SGDLS and YYNGEE. This CDR3 is built from 13 residues. Trimming shortened V by 3 bases and J by 6 bases, and 13 bases separated the two germline ends. The CDR3 sequence: CASSETGDSEQYV. For the CDR3, the DNA is TGTGCCAGCAGCGAAACAGGGGACTCCGAGCAGTACGTC.

This chain uses TRBV7-8 with TRBJ2-5; perhaps TRBD2 as D (6 bases). Trimming pared 1 base from V and 1 base from J, leaving 13 bases between. Germline CDR1 reads SGHVS; CDR2 reads FQNEAQ. The CDR3 runs to 16 residues. CDR3 amino acids: CASSLVAATIQETQYF. For the CDR3, the DNA is TGTGCCAGCAGCTTAGTAGCGGCAACCATCCAAGAGACCCAGTACTTC.

The CDR3 DNA is TGTGCCAGCAGCCGGGGACAGGGAAATGAGCAGTTCTTC. Amino acid sequence: CASSRGQGNEQFF. The chain links TRBV6-4 to TRBJ2-1; the match to TRBD1 covers 9 bases. CDR1 is MRHNA and CDR2 is SNTAGT in the germline V gene. This CDR3 region has 13 residues. Losses at the gene ends were 6 bases for V and 7 bases for J; bases not matched to a gene: 4.

This clone was recorded once. The V gene is TRBV5-1, the J gene TRBJ1-3; D is perhaps TRBD1 (5 bases). Trimming left V 3 bases short and J 0 bases short, with 10 bases between. The length of the CDR3 is 15 residues. Germline CDR1 SGHRS, CDR2 YFSETQ. CDR3 bases: TGCGCCAGCAGCTCCACAGGTAGCTCTGGAAACACCATATATTTT. It codes for CASSSTGSSGNTIYF.

This clone was seen a handful of times. The CDR3 DNA sequence: TGTGCCAGCACCGCGGGACAGGGGAGCGGCCAGCCCCAGCATTTT. It is translated as CASTAGQGSGQPQHF. The chain carries TRBV6-4 and TRBJ1-5; 10 nucleotides agree with TRBD1. The CDR3 totals 15 residues. The ends lost 7 bases at V and 7 bases at J; junction bases unmatched: 10. Germline CDR1 is MRHNA and CDR2 is SNTAGT.

This clone showed up just a few times. The V gene is TRBV15, the J gene TRBJ1-3, with 9 bases matching TRBD1. The CDR3 has 13 amino acids. V dropped 9 bases and J dropped 4; count of bases not matched to a gene: 4. Germline V gene data show CDR1 as LNHNV and CDR2 as YYDKDF (reference sequence). CDR3 bases: TGTGCCACTAGGGGACAGGGAGGAAACACCATATATTTT. Its protein is CATRGQGGNTIYF.

V usage is TRBV29-1 and J usage is TRBJ1-1; a possible D gene is TRBD1 (6 bases). From germline, CDR1 is SQVTM and CDR2 ANQGSEA. CDR3 length: 12 amino acids. V was clipped by 4 bases and J by 5 bases, with 11 bases between them. The CDR3 spells CSVAEGGTEAFF. CDR3 DNA sequence: TGCAGCGTTGCAGAAGGGGGGACTGAAGCTTTCTTT.

This rearrangement joins TRBV18 to TRBJ1-3, with TRBD1 matching over 7 bases. This CDR3 is 18 amino acids long. V lost 6 bases to trimming and J lost 1 base; unmatched junction nucleotides: 15. Germline CDR1 reads KGHSH; CDR2 reads LQKENI. CDR3 in amino acids: CASSTMGQLTSSGNTIYF. CDR3 nucleotide sequence: TGTGCCAGCTCCACCATGGGACAGCTCACCAGTTCTGGAAACACCATATATTTT.

This clone was recorded a few times. The chain combines TRBV6-5 with TRBJ2-7; tentatively, D is TRBD2 (6 bases). This CDR3 is built from 14 residues. Trimming left V 6 bases short and J 3 bases short, with 15 bases between. The V gene's germline CDR1 is MNHEY and CDR2 SVGAGI. CDR3 bases: TGTGCCAGCAGGCGCACCGGGACTCACTACGAGCAGTACGTC. Residues: CASRRTGTHYEQYV.

This chain uses TRBV5-1 with TRBJ1-4; 9 nucleotides match TRBD1. The CDR3 spans 15 residues. The V and J ends lost 0 bases and 6 bases, in that order; junction bases with no gene match: 3. The germline gives CDR1 SGHRS, CDR2 YFSETQ. The CDR3 sequence: CASSLDGTGYEKLFF. The CDR3 bases are TGCGCCAGCAGCTTGGACGGGACAGGGTATGAAAAACTGTTTTTT.

This clone was detected a few times. The genes are TRBV3-1 (or the pseudogene TRBV3-2) and TRBJ1-3, with a tentative D call TRBD1 (5 bases). The ends were cut back, 4 bases at V and 8 bases at J, with 9 bases in the middle. The CDR3 has 12 residues. Germline loops: CDR1 LGHDT, CDR2 YNNKEL (reference sequence). In DNA, the CDR3 is TGTGCCAGCAGCCTCGGAGGGGACACCATATATTTT. This sequence encodes CASSLGGDTIYF.

The V and J genes are TRBV12-3 or TRBV12-4 and TRBJ2-5, with unresolved D. The CDR3 runs 11 residues. V was shortened by 4 bases and J by 4 bases, with 4 bases between the two germline ends. The CDR3 here is CASSSRETQYF. CDR3 nucleotides: TGTGCCAGCAGTTCACGAGAGACCCAGTACTTC.

The rearrangement joins TRBV15 to TRBJ2-5; 12 bases align to TRBD1. J gave up 4 bases and V 8 bases, and 5 bases lay outside the gene matches. Germline V gene sequence: CDR1 LNHNV, CDR2 YYDKDF (reference sequence). The CDR3 runs to 14 residues. As DNA, the CDR3 is TGTGCCACCGGCCGGGACAGGGGGCGAGAGACCCAGTACTTC. Encoded protein: CATGRDRGRETQYF.

This chain uses TRBV10-3 with TRBJ1-4; D gene uncertain. There are 13 residues in the CDR3. Germline CDR1 ENHRY, CDR2 SYGVKD. The ends were cut back, 6 bases at V and 3 bases at J, with 8 bases in the middle. For the CDR3, the DNA is TGTGCCATCAGCCCCGGGGCTAATGAAAAACTGTTTTTT. This encodes CAISPGANEKLFF.

The genes are TRBV3-1 (or the pseudogene TRBV3-2) and TRBJ1-1; D not certain. CDR3 length: 11 residues. V gave up 4 bases and J gave up 6 bases, with 6 bases separating them. Germline V gives CDR1 LGHDT, CDR2 YNNKEL (reference sequence). The CDR3 region is CASSRGAEAFF. DNA of the CDR3: TGTGCCAGCAGCCGGGGAGCTGAAGCTTTCTTT.